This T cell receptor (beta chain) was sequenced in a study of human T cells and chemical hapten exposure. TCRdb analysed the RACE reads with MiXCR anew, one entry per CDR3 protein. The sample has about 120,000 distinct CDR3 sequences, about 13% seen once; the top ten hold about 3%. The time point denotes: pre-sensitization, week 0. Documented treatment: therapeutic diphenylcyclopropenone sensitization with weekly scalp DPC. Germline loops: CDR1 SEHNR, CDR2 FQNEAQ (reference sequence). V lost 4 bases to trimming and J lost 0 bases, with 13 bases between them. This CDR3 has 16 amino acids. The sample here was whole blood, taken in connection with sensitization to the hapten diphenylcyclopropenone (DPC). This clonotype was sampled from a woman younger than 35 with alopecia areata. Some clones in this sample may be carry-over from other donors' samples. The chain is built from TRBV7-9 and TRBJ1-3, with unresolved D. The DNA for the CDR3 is TGTGCCAGCAGCTCCCCCGTCCGTTACTCTGGAAACACCATATATTTT. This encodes CASSSPVRYSGNTIYF.